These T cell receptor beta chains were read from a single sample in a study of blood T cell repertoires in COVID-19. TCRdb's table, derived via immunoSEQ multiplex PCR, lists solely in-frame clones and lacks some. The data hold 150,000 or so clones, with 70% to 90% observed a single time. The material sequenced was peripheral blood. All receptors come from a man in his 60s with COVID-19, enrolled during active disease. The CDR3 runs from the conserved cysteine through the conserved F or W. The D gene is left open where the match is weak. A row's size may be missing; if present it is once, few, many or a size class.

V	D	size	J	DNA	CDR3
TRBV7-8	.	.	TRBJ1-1	TGTGCCAGCAGCTTAGCGCCCAGGAAAAACACTGAAGCTTTCTTT	CASSLAPRKNTEAFF
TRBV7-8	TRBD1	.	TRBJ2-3	TGTGCCAGCAGCTTGCGCGCAGGGACAGGAGTTACAGATACGCAGTATTTT	CASSLRAGTGVTDTQYF
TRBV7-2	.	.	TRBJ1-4	TGTGCCAGCAGCTCCAAGGACGGCGGGGCTAATGAAAAACTGTTTTTT	CASSSKDGGANEKLFF
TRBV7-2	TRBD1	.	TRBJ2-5	TGTGCCAGCAGTTTTAGCCCCGGGACAGGGATGGAGACCCAGTACTTC	CASSFSPGTGMETQYF
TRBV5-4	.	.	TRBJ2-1	TGTGCCAGCAGCGCCAGTAGCGATGAGCAGTTCTTC	CASSASSDEQFF
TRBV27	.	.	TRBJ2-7	TGTGCCAGCAGTTTATCCCGGGACTTATTGAACGAGCAGTACTTC	CASSLSRDLLNEQYF
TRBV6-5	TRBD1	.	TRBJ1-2	TGTGCCAGCAGCCGAGGACAGGGTCTTGGCTACACCTTC	CASSRGQGLGYTF
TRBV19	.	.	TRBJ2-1	TGTGCCAGTAGTATCTTAATAGCGACGCCTTACAATGAGCAGTTCTTC	CASSILIATPYNEQFF
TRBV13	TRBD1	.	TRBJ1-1	TGTGCCAGCAGCCCCCGATGGAGGACAGGGAACACTGAAGCTTTCTTT	CASSPRWRTGNTEAFF
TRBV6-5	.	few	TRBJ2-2	TGTGCCAGCTGGGGCATTACAAAGCGGGAGCTGTTTTTT	CASWGITKRELFF
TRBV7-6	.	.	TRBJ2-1	TGTGCCAGCAGCCCTACTAGTTTCTCCTACAATGAGCAGTTCTTC	CASSPTSFSYNEQFF
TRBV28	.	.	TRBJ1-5	TGTGCCAGCATCAAGGGGGGGGTTGGCAATCAGCCCCAGCATTTT	CASIKGGVGNQPQHF
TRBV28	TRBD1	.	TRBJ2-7	TGTGCCAGCAGTTTAGGAGGAGACAGGGCCTACGAGCAGTACTTC	CASSLGGDRAYEQYF
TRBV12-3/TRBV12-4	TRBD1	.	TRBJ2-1	TGTGCCAGCAGTCGACAGGGGAATGAGCAGTTCTTC	CASSRQGNEQFF
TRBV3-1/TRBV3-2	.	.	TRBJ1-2	TGTGCCAGCAGCCAAGATCAAACAGGGTACTATGGCTACACCTTC	CASSQDQTGYYGYTF
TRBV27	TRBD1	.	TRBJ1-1	TGTGCCAGCAGTTTAACAGGGGGGTACGGTGAAGCTTTCTTT	CASSLTGGYGEAFF
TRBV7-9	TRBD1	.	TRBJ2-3	TGTGCCAGCAGCTTACCCGGGACAGGACTCACAGATACGCAGTATTTT	CASSLPGTGLTDTQYF
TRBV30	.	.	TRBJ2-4	TGTGCCTGGACTCTCGGGGGTAAAAACATTCAGTACTTC	CAWTLGGKNIQYF
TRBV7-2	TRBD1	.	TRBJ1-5	TGTGCCAGCAGCTTAGGAGGGGTACAGGGGGCCTCTCAGCCCCAGCATTTT	CASSLGGVQGASQPQHF
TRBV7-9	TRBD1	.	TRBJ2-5	TGTGCCAGCAGCTTAGGAGGGACAGGGGGCGAGACCCAGTACTTC	CASSLGGTGGETQYF
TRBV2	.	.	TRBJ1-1	TGTGCCAGCAGTGAATTGAGGTCGGGACCGGGAGGCACTGAAGCTTTCTTT	CASSELRSGPGGTEAFF
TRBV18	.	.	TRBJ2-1	TGTGCCAGCTCACCACCGGAGGCCGGCTCCTACAATGAGCAGTTCTTC	CASSPPEAGSYNEQFF
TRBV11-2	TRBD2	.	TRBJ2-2	TGTGCCAGCAGTTCGGGACTAGCGGGAAACACCGGGGAGCTGTTTTTT	CASSSGLAGNTGELFF
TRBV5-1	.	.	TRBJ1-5	TGCGCCAGCAGCCCGAGGGGGGGCTATCAGCCCCAGCATTTT	CASSPRGGYQPQHF